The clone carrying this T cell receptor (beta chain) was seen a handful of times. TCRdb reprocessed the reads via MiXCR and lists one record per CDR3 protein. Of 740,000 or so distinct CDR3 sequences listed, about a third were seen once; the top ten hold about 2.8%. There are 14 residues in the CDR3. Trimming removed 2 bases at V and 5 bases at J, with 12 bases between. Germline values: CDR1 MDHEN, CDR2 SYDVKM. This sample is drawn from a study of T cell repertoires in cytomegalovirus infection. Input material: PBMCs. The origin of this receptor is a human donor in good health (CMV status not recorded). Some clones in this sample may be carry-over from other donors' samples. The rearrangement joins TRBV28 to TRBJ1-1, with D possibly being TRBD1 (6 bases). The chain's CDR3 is CASSLPQGWTEAFF. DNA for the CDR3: TGTGCCAGCAGTTTACCCCAGGGGTGGACTGAAGCTTTCTTT.